This note documents a single T cell receptor (beta chain) sequence. Its antigen is not known. These data belong to a study of cytomegalovirus exposure and HLA in healthy donors. Notes on the study in general: Sequence variants that were highly shared formed a cluster that was likely a sequencing artifact. In a later analysis, TCR beta V- and J-gene trimming showed a link to a missense DCLRE1C variant.

A multiplex PCR was run with 60 Vbeta primers and 13 Jbeta primers. TCRdb keeps only in-frame clones here, not all; method: immunoSEQ multiplex PCR. The listing contains 200,000 to 250,000 clones. This receptor was obtained from a girl aged 2-15 years in good health and CMV-seropositive. Sequencing was done on a sample of PBMCs.

The CDR3 region is CASSGTGNKGTEAFF. In nucleotides, the CDR3 is TGTGCCAGCAGTGGGACAGGGAATAAGGGGACTGAAGCTTTCTTT. The V call is TRBV28, the J call TRBJ1-1, with 9 bases identical to TRBD1. The CDR3 has 15 amino acids. Germline V CDR1 and CDR2: MDHEN, SYDVKM. With 5 bases clipped from V and 5 bases from J, the junction kept 9 bases outside the gene matches. The complete variable domain, with remaining parts taken from reference TRBV28 and TRBJ1-1, reads DVKVTQSSRYLVKRTGEKVFLECVQDMDHENMFWYRQDPGLGLRLIYFSYDVKMKEKGDIPEGYSVSREKKERFSLILESASTNQTSMYLCASSGTGNKGTEAFFGQGTRLTVV.